This T cell receptor beta chain was sequenced in a study of shared clonotypes between healthy human individuals. Germline loops: CDR1 LGHNA, CDR2 YNFKEQ. Trimming cost V 4 bases and J 3 bases; bases outside gene matches: 8. The CDR3 runs to 16 residues. CD45RA-negative memory and CD45RA+ naive subsets were split from the CD4+ cells. Findings and caveats of the study: The naive CD4 repertoires of several donors were compared, and around 4.7% of clonotypes were shared. Compared with clonotypes that all four donors shared, non-shared clonotypes had lower generation probabilities. Sequencing of the sorted subsets was shown by rarefaction to be incomplete despite large depth.

Generated by immunoSEQ multiplex PCR, the TCRdb table keeps only in-frame clones and is missing some. The table has roughly 2,500,000 clones, 93% seen once; the top ten hold approximately 0.36%. A note on this clone: Antigen specificity is unknown.

This rearrangement joins TRBV4-2 to TRBJ2-7; 11 bases match TRBD2. The receptor comes from a man younger than 30 in good health. Some clones in this sample may be carry-over from other donors' samples. The sequenced material came from naive CD4+ T cells from PBMCs. Sample subset: CD45RA+ positively selected. The CDR3 nucleotides are TGTGCCAGCAGCCCTCAGGCCGGGACTAGCGGCTACGAGCAGTACTTC. This codes for CASSPQAGTSGYEQYF.